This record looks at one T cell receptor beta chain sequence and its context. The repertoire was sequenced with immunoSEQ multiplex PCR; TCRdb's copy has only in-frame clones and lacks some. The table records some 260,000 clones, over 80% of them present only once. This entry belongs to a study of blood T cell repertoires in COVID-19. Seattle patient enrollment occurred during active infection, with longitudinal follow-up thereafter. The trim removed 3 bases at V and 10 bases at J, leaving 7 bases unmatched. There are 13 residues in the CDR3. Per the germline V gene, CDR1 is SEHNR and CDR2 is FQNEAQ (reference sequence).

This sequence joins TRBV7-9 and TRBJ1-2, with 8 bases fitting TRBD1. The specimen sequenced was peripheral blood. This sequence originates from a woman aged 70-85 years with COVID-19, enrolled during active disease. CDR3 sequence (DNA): TGTGCCAGCAGCTTCGTCGGACAGGGTAACTACACCTTC. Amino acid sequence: CASSFVGQGNYTF.